This entry is about one TCR beta chain. Here immunoSEQ multiplex PCR was the method, and the copy in TCRdb shows in-frame clones only, minus some. This sample carries a few hundred thousand clones, over 85% of them seen once, and the ten largest clones take around 1.9%. Seattle researchers signed up patients amid active infection and tracked them longitudinally. These data originate in a study of blood T cell repertoires in COVID-19. This CDR3 comprises 14 residues. Unmatched junction bases numbered 8, after V lost 5 bases and J lost 7 bases. Germline V lookup: CDR1 SGHTA, CDR2 FQGTGA. This sequence was found in a woman in her thirties with COVID-19, enrolled during active disease. V gene TRBV7-3 combines with J gene TRBJ1-2; 9 bases fit TRBD1. The specimen sequenced was peripheral blood. CDR3 nucleotides: TGTGCCAGCAGCCCGGCGCCGGGACAGGGTGGCTACACCTTC. It encodes CASSPAPGQGGYTF.